This T cell receptor (beta chain) was captured by sequencing in a study of shared clonotypes between healthy human individuals. Here immunoSEQ multiplex PCR was the method, and the copy in TCRdb shows in-frame clones only, minus some. The sample carries roughly 220,000 clones, 65% to 70% recorded once. With V trimmed by 7 bases and J by 3 bases, 4 bases remained unmatched. The CDR3 length is 13 residues. Germline V gene lookup returns CDR1 SQVTM and CDR2 ANQGSEA. Specimen: memory CD4+ T cells sorted from blood. Documented subset: CD45RA-negative fraction. This chain connects TRBV29-1 to TRBJ2-3; the match to TRBD1 covers 10 bases. The clonotype originates from a man younger than 45 in good health. CDR3 amino acids: CSGGQGGTDTQYF. CDR3 sequence (DNA): TGCAGCGGAGGACAGGGGGGAACAGATACGCAGTATTTT.